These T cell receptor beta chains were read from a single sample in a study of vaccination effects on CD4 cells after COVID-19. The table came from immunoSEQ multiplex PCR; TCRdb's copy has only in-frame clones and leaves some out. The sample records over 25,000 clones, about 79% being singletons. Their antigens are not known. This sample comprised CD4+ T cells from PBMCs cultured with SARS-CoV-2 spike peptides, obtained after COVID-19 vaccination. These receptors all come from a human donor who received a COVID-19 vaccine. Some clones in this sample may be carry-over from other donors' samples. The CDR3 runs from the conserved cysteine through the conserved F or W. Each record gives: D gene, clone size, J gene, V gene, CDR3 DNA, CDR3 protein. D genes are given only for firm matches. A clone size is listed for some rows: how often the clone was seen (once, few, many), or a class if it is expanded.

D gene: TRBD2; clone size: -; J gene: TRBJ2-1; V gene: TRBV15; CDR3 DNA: TGTGCCACCAGCACCCCAAAGCGGGGGGGCCCCCGGAATGAGCAGTTCTTC; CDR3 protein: CATSTPKRGGPRNEQFF
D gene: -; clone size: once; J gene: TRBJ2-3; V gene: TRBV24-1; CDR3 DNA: TGTGCCACCAGTGTCGGCGGGAGCACAGATACGCAGTATTTT; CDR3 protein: CATSVGGSTDTQYF
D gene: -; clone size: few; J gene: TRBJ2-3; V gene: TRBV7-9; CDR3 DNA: TGTGCCAGCACCTCAAGCAGCAGCACAGATACGCAGTATTTT; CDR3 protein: CASTSSSSTDTQYF
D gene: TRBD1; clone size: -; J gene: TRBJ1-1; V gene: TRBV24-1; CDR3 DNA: TGTGCCACCAGTGATTTGACGGGACAGGGGGCACATATGAACACTGAAGCTTTCTTT; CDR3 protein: CATSDLTGQGAHMNTEAFF
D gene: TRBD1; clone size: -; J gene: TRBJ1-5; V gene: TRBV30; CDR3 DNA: TGTGCCTGGAGTCCCCAACAGGGGTTCAATCAGCCCCAGCATTTT; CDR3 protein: CAWSPQQGFNQPQHF
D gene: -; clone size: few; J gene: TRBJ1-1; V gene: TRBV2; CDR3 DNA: TGTGCCAGCAGGGGCAACTTGAACACTGAAGCTTTCTTT; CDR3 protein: CASRGNLNTEAFF
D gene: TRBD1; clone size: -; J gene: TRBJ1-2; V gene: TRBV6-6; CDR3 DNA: TGTGCCAGCAGTCGATCTGGACAGGGCCTAAACTATGGCTACACCTTC; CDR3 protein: CASSRSGQGLNYGYTF
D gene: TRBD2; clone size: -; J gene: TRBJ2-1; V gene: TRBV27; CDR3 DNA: TGTGCCAGCAGTTTATTGAGCGGGGGGCAAAACAATGAGCAGTTCTTC; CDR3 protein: CASSLLSGGQNNEQFF
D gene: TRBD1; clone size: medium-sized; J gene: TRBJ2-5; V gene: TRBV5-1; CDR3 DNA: TGCGCCAGCAGTCGCCTGACAGGGGGTCAGGAGACCCAGTACTTC; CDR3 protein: CASSRLTGGQETQYF
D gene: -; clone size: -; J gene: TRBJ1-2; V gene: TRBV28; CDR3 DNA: TGTGCCAGCAGTCAGCCCAGGGATCTCTATGGCTACACCTTC; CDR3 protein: CASSQPRDLYGYTF
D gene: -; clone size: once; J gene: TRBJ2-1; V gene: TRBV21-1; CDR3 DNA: TGTGCCAGCAGCGCCCATGGGGCCGATTGGGGTGAGCAGTTCTTC; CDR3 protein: CASSAHGADWGEQFF
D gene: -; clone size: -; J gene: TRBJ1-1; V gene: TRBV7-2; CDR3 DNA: TGTGCCAGCAGCATCACAGGAAACACTGAAGCTTTCTTT; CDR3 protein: CASSITGNTEAFF
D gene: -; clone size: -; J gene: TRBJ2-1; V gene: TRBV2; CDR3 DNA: TGTGCCAGCAGCCCCTTGGCAGAGCAGTTCTTC; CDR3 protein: CASSPLAEQFF
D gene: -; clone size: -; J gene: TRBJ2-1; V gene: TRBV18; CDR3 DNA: TGTGCCAGCTCCAGGGGAGGGTCAGGGAATGAGCAGTTCTTC; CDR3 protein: CASSRGGSGNEQFF
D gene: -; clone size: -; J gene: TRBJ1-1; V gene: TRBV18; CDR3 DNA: TGTGCCAGCTCACCGGGGCGCACTGAAGCTTTCTTT; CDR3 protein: CASSPGRTEAFF
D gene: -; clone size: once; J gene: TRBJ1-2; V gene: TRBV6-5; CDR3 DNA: TGTGCCAGCAGTTACGACAGGTTTAGCGATGGCTACACCTTC; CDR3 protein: CASSYDRFSDGYTF
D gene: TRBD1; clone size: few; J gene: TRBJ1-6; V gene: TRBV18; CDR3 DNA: TGTGCCAGCTCACCGACAGGGGCTCCTAATTCACCCCTCCACTTT; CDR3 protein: CASSPTGAPNSPLHF
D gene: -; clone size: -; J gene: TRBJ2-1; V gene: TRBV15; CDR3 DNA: TGTGCCACCAGCAGAGGGTACAATGAGCAGTTCTTC; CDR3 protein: CATSRGYNEQFF
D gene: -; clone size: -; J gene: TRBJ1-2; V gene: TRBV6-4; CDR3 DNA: TGTGCCAGCAGTGACACAGGGTCAGCTAACTATGGCTACACCTTC; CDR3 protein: CASSDTGSANYGYTF
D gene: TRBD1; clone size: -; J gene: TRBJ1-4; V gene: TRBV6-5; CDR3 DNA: TGTGCCAGCAGTATGACAGGGGCTAATGAAAAACTGTTTTTT; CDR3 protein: CASSMTGANEKLFF
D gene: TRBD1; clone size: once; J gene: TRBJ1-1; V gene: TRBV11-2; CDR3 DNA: TGTGCCAGCAGCTCAATTAAAAACAGGGGGAACACTGAAGCTTTCTTT; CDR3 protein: CASSSIKNRGNTEAFF
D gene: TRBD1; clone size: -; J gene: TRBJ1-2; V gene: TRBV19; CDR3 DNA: TGTGCCAGTACTTCCACAGGGGGCTTCTATGGCTACACCTTC; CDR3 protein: CASTSTGGFYGYTF
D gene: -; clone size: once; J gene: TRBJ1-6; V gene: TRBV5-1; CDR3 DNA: TGCGCCAGCAGCTTGGCCGCAGGGTCGGCTTCACCCCTCCACTTT; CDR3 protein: CASSLAAGSASPLHF
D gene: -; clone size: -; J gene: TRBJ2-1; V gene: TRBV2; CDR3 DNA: TGTGCCAGCAGTGGGGAGGGACAGAACTACAATGAGCAGTTCTTC; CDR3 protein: CASSGEGQNYNEQFF
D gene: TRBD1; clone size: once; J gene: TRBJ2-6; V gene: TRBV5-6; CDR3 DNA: TGTGCCAGCAGCGGGTACAGGGGAAGGGCTGGGGCCAACGTCCTGACTTTC; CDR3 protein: CASSGYRGRAGANVLTF
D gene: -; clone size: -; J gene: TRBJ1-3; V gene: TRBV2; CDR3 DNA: TGTGCCAGCAGTGAGGGATACTCTGGAAACACCATATATTTT; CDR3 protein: CASSEGYSGNTIYF
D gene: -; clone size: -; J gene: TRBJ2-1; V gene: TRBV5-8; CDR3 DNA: TGTGCCAGCAGCTTTGGACATTACAATGAGCAGTTCTTC; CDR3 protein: CASSFGHYNEQFF
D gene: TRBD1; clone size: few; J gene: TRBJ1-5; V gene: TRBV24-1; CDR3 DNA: TGTGCCACCAGTGATCGAAAGACAGGGTTTCAGCCCCAGCATTTT; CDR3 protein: CATSDRKTGFQPQHF
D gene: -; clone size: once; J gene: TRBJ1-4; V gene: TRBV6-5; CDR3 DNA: TGTGCCAGCAGCGTACAGAGGAATGAAAAACTGTTTTTT; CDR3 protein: CASSVQRNEKLFF
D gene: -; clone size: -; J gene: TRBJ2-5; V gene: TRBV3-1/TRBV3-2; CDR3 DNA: TGTGCCAGCAGCCAAGGAGCCCCCGCGAGTGGGAAGACCCAGTACTTC; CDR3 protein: CASSQGAPASGKTQYF
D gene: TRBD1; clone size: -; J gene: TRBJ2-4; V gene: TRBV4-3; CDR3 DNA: TGCGCCAGCAGCCAAAACAGGGGGCTAGGCGGCATTCAGTACTTC; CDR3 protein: CASSQNRGLGGIQYF